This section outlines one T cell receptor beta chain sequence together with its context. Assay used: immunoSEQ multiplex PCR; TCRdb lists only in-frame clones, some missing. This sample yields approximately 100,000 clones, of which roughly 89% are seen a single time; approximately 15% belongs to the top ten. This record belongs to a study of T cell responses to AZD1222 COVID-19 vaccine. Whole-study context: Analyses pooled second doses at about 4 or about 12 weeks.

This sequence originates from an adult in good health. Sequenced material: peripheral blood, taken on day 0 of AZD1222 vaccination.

The CDR3 nucleotides read TGTGCCAGCAGCTGGGGGGGGACCCGAGGGCTAAATGAGCAGTTCTTC. Residues: CASSWGGTRGLNEQFF. The V call is TRBV5-4, the J call TRBJ2-1; 7 bases match TRBD2. Trimming at V came to 3 bases and at J to 7 bases, leaving 13 bases not matched to a gene. The CDR3 totals 16 residues. The germline CDR1 and CDR2 sequences are SGHNT and YYREEE (reference sequence).